This T cell receptor beta chain was sequenced during a study of OX40 agonist ivuxolimab in advanced cancers. Study summary: Enrolled patients in dose escalation had cancers that were hepatocellular carcinoma, melanoma, renal cell or head and neck cancer.

Per the germline V gene, CDR1 is SGHTA and CDR2 is FQGTGA. The CDR3 is made up of 13 amino acids. The V end lost 5 bases, the J end lost 4 bases, and 12 bases lay between the germline ends. The data were produced by immunoSEQ multiplex PCR, yet TCRdb's version contains in-frame clones alone and is incomplete. The table includes 70,000 to 95,000 clones, around 90% detected once. Study-wide points: Both CD4+ and CD8+ T cell populations in blood had undergone clonal expansion by week 6 at 0.1 to 3.0 mg/kg.

Comment on this clone: The antigen is undetermined.

The sequenced sample was CD4+ or CD8+ T cells sorted from blood, obtained in a trial of the OX40 agonist ivuxolimab. The chain carries TRBV7-3 and TRBJ2-7; maybe TRBD1 (5 bases). The receptor was derived from an adult with an advanced solid tumor such as melanoma, head and neck, liver or kidney cancer. CDR3 sequence (DNA): TGTGCCAGCAGCACAAAGTCAGGGTACGAGCAGTACTTC. Its protein product is CASSTKSGYEQYF. The whole variable domain, remainder taken from reference TRBV7-3 and TRBJ2-7, is GAGVSQTPSNKVTEKGKYVELRCDPISGHTALYWYRQSLGQGPEFLIYFQGTGAADDSGLPNDRFFAVRPEGSVSTLKIQRTERGDSAVYLCASSTKSGYEQYFGPGTRLTVT.